The text below deals with one TCR beta chain. Data came from immunoSEQ multiplex PCR; TCRdb stores just in-frame clones and leaves some out. The data contain about 250,000 clones, more than 65% of them singletons. The sample comes from a study of control samples from healthy donors and cancer patients. Germline V CDR1 and CDR2: WSHSY, SAAADI. This CDR3 comprises 15 residues. Trimming took off 6 bases at V and 3 bases at J, with 15 bases between the two ends. The sequenced sample consisted of PBMCs. The clonotype was recovered from an older woman with lung cancer. V and J are TRBV10-2 and TRBJ2-1; D may be TRBD1 (5 bases). The CDR3 DNA is TGCGCCAGCAGCTTAGAAGGGGCGTACTACAATGAGCAGTTCTTC. Residues: CASSLEGAYYNEQFF.